This section outlines one T cell receptor beta chain sequence together with its context. Using immunoSEQ multiplex PCR, the repertoire was profiled, and TCRdb retains in-frame clones only, with some absent. The sample carries about 110,000 clones, approximately 91% recorded once. V lost 6 bases to trimming and J lost 1 base, with 13 bases between them. Per germline, CDR1 SGHDT and CDR2 YYEEEE. The CDR3 extends over 15 amino acids. This sample is part of a study of cytomegalovirus exposure and HLA in healthy donors. The sequenced sample was PBMCs. This chain uses TRBV5-6 with TRBJ2-2; the D gene is possibly TRBD1 (6 bases). The origin of this receptor is a woman aged 18-29 years in good health and CMV-seronegative. The CDR3 reads CASNIYRENTGELFF. The DNA of the CDR3 is TGTGCCAGCAACATCTACAGGGAGAACACCGGGGAGCTGTTTTTT.